Listed here are 25 T cell receptor beta chains from one sample, sequenced in a study of cytomegalovirus exposure and HLA in healthy donors. It was with 60 Vbeta and 13 Jbeta primers that the PCR ran. The method was immunoSEQ multiplex PCR; TCRdb's version includes in-frame clones alone and lacks a portion of them. The table lists under 200,000 clones, approximately 80% of them singletons, with 7% in the top ten. The source material was PBMCs. Receptors were obtained from a woman under 40 in good health and CMV-seropositive.

The chain employs TRBV5-8 and TRBJ1-2; D remains ambiguous. The CDR3 covers 12 residues. Trimming removed 4 bases from V and 2 bases from J, with 6 bases in between. Per germline, CDR1 SGHTS and CDR2 YDEGEE. DNA for the CDR3: TGTGCCAGCAGCAACAAAAACTATGGCTACACCTTC. This codes for CASSNKNYGYTF.

V is TRBV6-6 and J is TRBJ2-3, with TRBD2 identical over 10 bases. The germline gives CDR1 MNHNY, CDR2 SVGAGI (reference sequence). J gave up 2 bases and V 8 bases, and 10 bases lay outside the gene matches. The CDR3 sequence is 16 residues long. The CDR3 is CASHFRTSGYTDTQYF. CDR3 nucleotides: TGTGCCAGCCACTTTCGGACTAGCGGATACACAGATACGCAGTATTTT.

The gene calls are TRBV5-4 and TRBJ2-5; D remains unclear. The CDR3 is 12 amino acids. Deletions cut 5 bases from V and 2 bases from J, with 7 bases between. The germline V gene encodes CDR1 SGHNT and CDR2 YYREEE (reference sequence). The CDR3 here is CASSQVQETQYF. The CDR3 coding sequence is TGTGCCAGCAGTCAGGTTCAAGAGACCCAGTACTTC.

The chain carries TRBV6-5 and TRBJ1-2, with D unclear. The CDR3 is 11 residues long. The ends were cut back, 6 bases at V and 3 bases at J, with 5 bases in the middle. The V gene's germline CDR1 is MNHEY and CDR2 SVGAGI. CDR3 region: CASRADYGYTF. The CDR3 DNA follows: TGTGCCAGCAGGGCAGACTATGGCTACACCTTC.

This sequence joins TRBV5-4 and TRBJ2-5, with TRBD2 matching 10 bases. Losses at the gene ends were 1 base for V and 3 bases for J; bases not matched to a gene: 0. CDR3 size: 14 residues. Germline CDR1 is SGHNT and CDR2 is YYREEE (reference sequence). CDR3 sequence (DNA): TGTGCCAGCAGCTTGCTAGCGGGGGAAGAGACCCAGTACTTC. Amino acid sequence: CASSLLAGEETQYF.

This rearrangement joins TRBV6-1 to TRBJ2-5; TRBD2 might be the D (6 bases). This CDR3 comprises 13 residues. CDR1 and CDR2 (germline): MNHNS, SASEGT. V lost 6 bases and J 4 bases, leaving 12 bases between the germline ends. This CDR3 is CASRRGAGETQYF. DNA of the CDR3: TGTGCCAGCAGGAGGGGAGCGGGAGAGACCCAGTACTTC.

This chain connects TRBV6-5 to TRBJ2-7; 7 bases are shared with TRBD2. V was pared by 5 bases and J by 2 bases, with 6 bases of the junction left unmatched. Germline values: CDR1 MNHEY, CDR2 SVGAGI. This CDR3 spans 14 amino acids. The DNA for the CDR3 is TGTGCCAGCAGTGAGAGACGGGGGGCCTACGAGCAGTACTTC. This gives the protein CASSERRGAYEQYF.

Only a few counts were recorded for this clone. V usage is TRBV7-7 and J usage is TRBJ2-1; 11 nucleotides line up with TRBD2. The CDR3 spans 14 residues. Losses at the gene ends were 5 bases for V and 9 bases for J; bases not matched to a gene: 6. The germline V gene has CDR1 SSHAT and CDR2 FNYEAQ (reference sequence). For the CDR3, the DNA is TGTGCCAGCAGCAGTAGCGGGGGGGCCGGTGAGCAGTTCTTC. Translating gives CASSSSGGAGEQFF. Drawing the rest from reference TRBV7-7 and TRBJ2-1, the complete variable domain is GAGVSQSPRYKVTKRGQDVTLRCDPISSHATLYWYQQALGQGPEFLTYFNYEAQPDKSGLPSDRFSAERPEGSISTLTIQRTEQRDSAMYRCASSSSGGAGEQFFGPGTRLTVL.

The chain links TRBV11-2 to TRBJ2-6; TRBD1 is a possible D gene (6 bases). The length of the CDR3 is 17 residues. Germline lookup yields CDR1 SGHAT and CDR2 FQNNGV. The V and J ends lost 3 bases and 0 bases respectively, with 12 bases between them. Written as DNA, the CDR3 is TGTGCCAGCAGCTTTTGGGACATAAACTCTGGGGCCAACGTCCTGACTTTC. This translates into CASSFWDINSGANVLTF.

This clone was detected a few times. The gene calls are TRBV7-2 and TRBJ2-2; D gene unclear. V lost 5 bases, J lost 2 bases, and 12 bases lay in between. Per the germline V gene, CDR1 is SGHTA and CDR2 is FQGNSA. The CDR3 has 15 amino acids. CDR3 DNA sequence: TGTGCCAGCAGCCTTATGCGATCTAACACCGGGGAGCTGTTTTTT. As protein: CASSLMRSNTGELFF.

This chain uses TRBV19 with TRBJ1-5; 7 bases fit TRBD1. The J segment lost 4 bases and the V segment lost 0 bases, leaving 3 bases of the junction unmatched. The CDR3 contains 15 residues. Germline V lookup: CDR1 LNHDA, CDR2 SQIVND (reference sequence). The CDR3 DNA sequence: TGTGCCAGTAGTATAGAAGGGGGCAGGAATCAGCCCCAGCATTTT. This gives the protein CASSIEGGRNQPQHF.

The chain carries TRBV5-1 and TRBJ1-2; the match to TRBD1 covers 9 bases. After removal of 2 bases from V and 4 bases from J, the junction contained 3 bases not matched to a gene. Germline CDR1 SGHRS, CDR2 YFSETQ. The CDR3 loop spans 14 amino acids. CDR3 sequence reads: CASSLQGAAYGYTF. Written as DNA, the CDR3 is TGCGCCAGCAGCTTACAGGGGGCGGCCTATGGCTACACCTTC. The full variable domain, rest sourced from reference TRBV5-1 and TRBJ1-2, is KAGVTQTPRYLIKTRGQQVTLSCSPISGHRSVSWYQQTPGQGLQFLFEYFSETQRNKGNFPGRFSGRQFSNSRSEMNVSTLELGDSALYLCASSLQGAAYGYTFGSGTRLTVV.

V is TRBV4-2 and J is TRBJ2-7; the match to TRBD2 covers 8 bases. Germline CDR1 is LGHNA and CDR2 is YNFKEQ. The CDR3 spans 16 residues. Trimming removed 0 bases from V and 3 bases from J; junction bases left unmatched: 7. The CDR3 nucleotides read TGTGCCAGCAGCCAAGATGTCCGGGAGGGATTCTACGAGCAGTACTTC. As protein: CASSQDVREGFYEQYF.

This clone was counted between two and nine times. The V and J genes are TRBV19 and TRBJ2-1; 13 bases line up with TRBD2. The length of the CDR3 is 15 residues. Germline V gives CDR1 LNHDA, CDR2 SQIVND (reference sequence). The junction had 5 bases not matched to a gene; V was cut back by 5 bases and J by 7 bases. DNA of the CDR3: TGTGCCAGTAGTTTCTGGACTAGCGGGGGTAATGAGCAGTTCTTC. The encoded protein is CASSFWTSGGNEQFF.

Only a few counts were recorded for this clone. The chain's CDR3 is CASSSTGFYGYTF. The DNA of the CDR3 is TGTGCCAGCAGTTCCACAGGGTTCTATGGCTACACCTTC. V usage is TRBV6-5 and J usage is TRBJ1-2; weak D call: TRBD1 (6 bases). The germline CDR1 and CDR2 sequences are MNHEY and SVGAGI. Trimming removed 4 bases at V and 4 bases at J, with 10 bases between. CDR3 length equals 13 residues.

The count of this clone is one. The chain couples TRBV19 to TRBJ2-5, with D maybe TRBD2 (5 bases). This CDR3 has 13 residues. The germline CDR1 and CDR2 sequences are LNHDA and SQIVND (reference sequence). Trimming pared 2 bases from V and 4 bases from J, leaving 8 bases between. The CDR3 coding sequence is TGTGCCAGTAGTATAAGAGGGATAGAGACCCAGTACTTC. This codes for CASSIRGIETQYF.

The genes are TRBV7-9 and TRBJ1-1; no clear D. CDR1 is SEHNR and CDR2 is FQNEAQ in the germline V gene (reference sequence). This CDR3 is built from 12 residues. V was cut by 5 bases and J by 6 bases, with 10 bases left in between. CDR3 region: CASSPNDSEAFF. In nucleotides, the CDR3 is TGTGCCAGCAGCCCTAATGACTCTGAAGCTTTCTTT.

The chain links TRBV2 to TRBJ2-2; 7 nucleotides agree with TRBD1. From germline, CDR1 is SNHLY and CDR2 FYNNEI. This CDR3 contains 14 residues. J lost 4 bases, V lost 7 bases, and 6 bases had no gene match. Written as DNA, the CDR3 is TGTGCCAGCAACCGGGACAGCCTCACCGGGGAGCTGTTTTTT. Translating it yields CASNRDSLTGELFF.

The chain carries TRBV6-6 and TRBJ1-1; D unresolved. This CDR3 is built from 14 residues. The V and J ends lost 6 bases and 3 bases respectively, with 14 bases between them. Germline-derived CDR1 and CDR2 are MNHNY and SVGAGI (reference sequence). The CDR3 nucleotides read TGTGCCAGCAGCCCGGCAGGTTTTCACACTGAAGCTTTCTTT. Amino acid sequence: CASSPAGFHTEAFF.

The chain combines TRBV4-3 with TRBJ1-1, with 11 bases matching TRBD1. Germline V CDR1 and CDR2: LGHNA, YSLEER. The CDR3 totals 15 residues. Trimming took 3 bases from V and 4 from J; bases not matched to a gene: 4. In DNA form, the CDR3 reads TGCGCCAGCAGCCAGGGACAGGGGGTCCCCACTGAAGCTTTCTTT. Amino acid sequence: CASSQGQGVPTEAFF.

This clone occurred once. The chain links TRBV5-1 to TRBJ2-6; 12 bases are a match to TRBD1. Germline V CDR1 and CDR2: SGHRS, YFSETQ. The CDR3 is 17 amino acids. Losses at the gene ends were 4 bases for V and 2 bases for J; bases not matched to a gene: 4. CDR3 nucleotide sequence: TGCGCCAGCAGCGTCGGGACAGGGGGCGCTGGGGCCAACGTCCTGACTTTC. This translates into CASSVGTGGAGANVLTF. Variable domain in full (rest from reference TRBV5-1 and TRBJ2-6): KAGVTQTPRYLIKTRGQQVTLSCSPISGHRSVSWYQQTPGQGLQFLFEYFSETQRNKGNFPGRFSGRQFSNSRSEMNVSTLELGDSALYLCASSVGTGGAGANVLTFGAGSRLTVL.

For the CDR3, the DNA is TGCGCCAGCAGCCAAGAGCCCCTAGTGAATAGCGGGGGGGAAGTCAAAAACATTCAGTACTTC. Amino acid sequence: CASSQEPLVNSGGEVKNIQYF. V and J are TRBV4-3 and TRBJ2-4, with 11 bases lining up with TRBD2. J lost 3 bases, V lost 0 bases, and 16 bases had no gene match. The CDR3 is made up of 21 amino acids. Germline V CDR1 and CDR2: LGHNA, YSLEER.

CDR3 coding DNA: TGTGCCAGCACCTCCAGATCTAGGGGCGAGCAGTACTTC. It yields the protein CASTSRSRGEQYF. This chain connects TRBV27 to TRBJ2-7, with TRBD1 as a possible D gene (5 bases). This CDR3 is built from 13 residues. Germline CDR1 is MNHEY and CDR2 is SMNVEV (reference sequence). Between the trimmed V and J ends, which lost 7 bases and 6 bases, there was a span of 16 bases.

The V call is TRBV30, the J call TRBJ2-3, with D perhaps matching TRBD1 (6 bases). The CDR3 contains 14 residues. V dropped 3 bases and J dropped 3 bases, with 13 bases sitting between them. Germline assignment: CDR1 GTSNPN and CDR2 SVGIG (reference sequence). CDR3 nucleotides: TGTGCCTGGAGCCTGGGGGCCTTTACAGATACGCAGTATTTT. It translates to CAWSLGAFTDTQYF. Looking up the rest from reference TRBV30 and TRBJ2-3 gives the full variable domain: SQTIHQWPATLVQPVGSPLSLECTVEGTSNPNLYWYRQAAGRGLQLLFYSVGIGQISSEVPQNLSASRPQDRQFILSSKKLLLSDSGFYLCAWSLGAFTDTQYFGPGTRLTVL.

The chain combines TRBV30 with TRBJ2-3; 8 positions agree with TRBD2. This CDR3 region has 15 residues. Germline CDR1 and CDR2: GTSNPN and SVGIG (reference sequence). Trimming took 2 bases from V and 0 from J; bases not matched to a gene: 4. CDR3 in amino acids: CAWSRRGASTDTQYF. The CDR3 bases are TGTGCCTGGAGTAGGCGGGGGGCCAGCACAGATACGCAGTATTTT. Full variable domain (remainder filled in from reference TRBV30 and TRBJ2-3): SQTIHQWPATLVQPVGSPLSLECTVEGTSNPNLYWYRQAAGRGLQLLFYSVGIGQISSEVPQNLSASRPQDRQFILSSKKLLLSDSGFYLCAWSRRGASTDTQYFGPGTRLTVL.